This passage covers 9 T cell receptor beta chains from one sample sequenced in a study of T cell repertoires in cytomegalovirus infection. TCRdb passed the reads through MiXCR, listing each CDR3 protein once. This sample has 200,000 to 250,000 distinct CDR3 sequences, with approximately 22% found just once. Sequenced input: CD8+ T cells from PBMCs. These receptors were taken from a human donor in good health (CMV status not recorded). Some clones in this sample may be carry-over from other donors' samples.

This clonotype appeared a few times. The chain is built from TRBV7-8 and TRBJ2-7; D remains ambiguous. The CDR3 totals 12 residues. Per the germline V gene, CDR1 is SGHVS and CDR2 is FQNEAQ. V was pared by 11 bases and J by 3 bases, with 14 bases between. The CDR3 bases are TGTGCCGTGGGGTCCCACAACTACGAGCAGTACTTC. Encoded protein: CAVGSHNYEQYF.

This chain joins TRBV11-2 and TRBJ2-7, with TRBD1 matching 7 bases. Germline V gene lookup returns CDR1 SGHAT and CDR2 FQNNGV. Trimming removed 5 bases from V and 6 bases from J; junction bases left unmatched: 7. The CDR3 length is 13 residues. CDR3 nucleotide sequence: TGTGCCAGCAGCCATAGACAGGGCTTCGAGCAGTACTTC. Its translation is CASSHRQGFEQYF. Variable domain in full (rest from reference TRBV11-2 and TRBJ2-7): EAGVAQSPRYKIIEKRQSVAFWCNPISGHATLYWYQQILGQGPKLLIQFQNNGVVDDSQLPKDRFSAERLKGVDSTLKIQPAKLEDSAVYLCASSHRQGFEQYFGPGTRLTVT.

The chain joins TRBV20-1 to TRBJ1-2, with 9 positions matching TRBD1. The V and J ends lost 2 bases and 7 bases, in that order; junction bases with no gene match: 20. Germline V gene lookup returns CDR1 DFQATT and CDR2 SNEGSKA (reference sequence). The length of the CDR3 is 18 residues. CDR3 sequence (DNA): TGCAGTGCTAGACCCGGACAGGGGTTCATAGGCCCCAGGCCTGGCTACACCTTC. Translation gives CSARPGQGFIGPRPGYTF.

A few counts support this clonotype. The genes are TRBV12-3 or TRBV12-4 and TRBJ2-3; D might be TRBD1 (5 bases). This CDR3 has 13 amino acids. V lost 8 bases and J lost 2, with 11 bases in between. The CDR3 protein is CASGIRVTDTQYF. The CDR3 bases are TGTGCCAGCGGTATCAGGGTCACAGATACGCAGTATTTT.

This clonotype has at least ten counts. V usage is TRBV7-8 and J usage is TRBJ2-3; 13 bases fit TRBD2. The CDR3 runs to 16 residues. The trim removed 6 bases at V and 4 bases at J, leaving 7 bases unmatched. Per the germline V gene, CDR1 is SGHVS and CDR2 is FQNEAQ. The DNA for the CDR3 is TGTGCCAGCAGTCGGACTAGCGGGGGTTCTGCAGATACGCAGTATTTT. It yields the protein CASSRTSGGSADTQYF. The variable domain in full, completed from reference TRBV7-8 and TRBJ2-3, reads GAGVSQSPRYKVAKRGQDVALRCDPISGHVSLFWYQQALGQGPEFLTYFQNEAQLDKSGLPSDRFFAERPEGSVSTLKIQRTQQEDSAVYLCASSRTSGGSADTQYFGPGTRLTVL.

There are a few counts of this clonotype. V gene TRBV20-1 combines with J gene TRBJ1-3; D is undetermined. The CDR3 has 13 amino acids. Germline V lookup: CDR1 DFQATT, CDR2 SNEGSKA (reference sequence). The germline V and J ends were trimmed by 6 bases and 2 bases, with 11 bases remaining between them. In DNA, the CDR3 is TGCAGTGCGTTTGAGCCGACTGGAAACACCATATATTTT. Translated, it gives CSAFEPTGNTIYF.

The V gene is TRBV5-6, the J gene TRBJ1-1; 7 bases are a match to TRBD1. J was trimmed by 6 bases and V by 4 bases; bases with no gene match: 12. Germline assignment: CDR1 SGHDT and CDR2 YYEEEE. The CDR3 runs 15 residues. The CDR3 protein is CASSQAYGGGPEAFF. In DNA, the CDR3 is TGTGCCAGCAGCCAGGCTTATGGAGGGGGCCCTGAAGCTTTCTTT. The variable domain in full, completed from reference TRBV5-6 and TRBJ1-1, reads DAGVTQSPTHLIKTRGQQVTLRCSPKSGHDTVSWYQQALGQGPQFIFQYYEEEERQRGNFPDRFSGHQFPNYSSELNVNALLLGDSALYLCASSQAYGGGPEAFFGQGTRLTVV.

The rearrangement links TRBV29-1 to TRBJ2-1; 9 nucleotides align to TRBD2. V trimming: 6 bases; J trimming: 9 bases; junction bases outside the gene matches: 9. CDR1 SQVTM and CDR2 ANQGSEA come from the germline V gene. The CDR3 runs to 13 residues. The CDR3 is CSVAGGPLGEQFF. CDR3 coding DNA: TGCAGCGTCGCGGGGGGGCCTTTGGGTGAGCAGTTCTTC.

This clonotype was observed once. One end of the junction does not line up with germline, which may come from a read error. The chain carries TRBV28 and TRBJ1-1; D remains unclear. The CDR3 contains 14 residues. From germline, CDR1 is MDHEN and CDR2 SYDVKM. CDR3 in DNA: TGTGCCGGCAGTTTAACACGGGGGAACACTGAAGCTTTCTTT. As protein: CAGSLTRGNTEAFF. The variable domain in full, completed from reference TRBV28 and TRBJ1-1, reads DVKVTQSSRYLVKRTGEKVFLECVQDMDHENMFWYRQDPGLGLRLIYFSYDVKMKEKGDIPEGYSVSREKKERFSLILESASTNQTSMYLCAGSLTRGNTEAFFGQGTRLTVV.